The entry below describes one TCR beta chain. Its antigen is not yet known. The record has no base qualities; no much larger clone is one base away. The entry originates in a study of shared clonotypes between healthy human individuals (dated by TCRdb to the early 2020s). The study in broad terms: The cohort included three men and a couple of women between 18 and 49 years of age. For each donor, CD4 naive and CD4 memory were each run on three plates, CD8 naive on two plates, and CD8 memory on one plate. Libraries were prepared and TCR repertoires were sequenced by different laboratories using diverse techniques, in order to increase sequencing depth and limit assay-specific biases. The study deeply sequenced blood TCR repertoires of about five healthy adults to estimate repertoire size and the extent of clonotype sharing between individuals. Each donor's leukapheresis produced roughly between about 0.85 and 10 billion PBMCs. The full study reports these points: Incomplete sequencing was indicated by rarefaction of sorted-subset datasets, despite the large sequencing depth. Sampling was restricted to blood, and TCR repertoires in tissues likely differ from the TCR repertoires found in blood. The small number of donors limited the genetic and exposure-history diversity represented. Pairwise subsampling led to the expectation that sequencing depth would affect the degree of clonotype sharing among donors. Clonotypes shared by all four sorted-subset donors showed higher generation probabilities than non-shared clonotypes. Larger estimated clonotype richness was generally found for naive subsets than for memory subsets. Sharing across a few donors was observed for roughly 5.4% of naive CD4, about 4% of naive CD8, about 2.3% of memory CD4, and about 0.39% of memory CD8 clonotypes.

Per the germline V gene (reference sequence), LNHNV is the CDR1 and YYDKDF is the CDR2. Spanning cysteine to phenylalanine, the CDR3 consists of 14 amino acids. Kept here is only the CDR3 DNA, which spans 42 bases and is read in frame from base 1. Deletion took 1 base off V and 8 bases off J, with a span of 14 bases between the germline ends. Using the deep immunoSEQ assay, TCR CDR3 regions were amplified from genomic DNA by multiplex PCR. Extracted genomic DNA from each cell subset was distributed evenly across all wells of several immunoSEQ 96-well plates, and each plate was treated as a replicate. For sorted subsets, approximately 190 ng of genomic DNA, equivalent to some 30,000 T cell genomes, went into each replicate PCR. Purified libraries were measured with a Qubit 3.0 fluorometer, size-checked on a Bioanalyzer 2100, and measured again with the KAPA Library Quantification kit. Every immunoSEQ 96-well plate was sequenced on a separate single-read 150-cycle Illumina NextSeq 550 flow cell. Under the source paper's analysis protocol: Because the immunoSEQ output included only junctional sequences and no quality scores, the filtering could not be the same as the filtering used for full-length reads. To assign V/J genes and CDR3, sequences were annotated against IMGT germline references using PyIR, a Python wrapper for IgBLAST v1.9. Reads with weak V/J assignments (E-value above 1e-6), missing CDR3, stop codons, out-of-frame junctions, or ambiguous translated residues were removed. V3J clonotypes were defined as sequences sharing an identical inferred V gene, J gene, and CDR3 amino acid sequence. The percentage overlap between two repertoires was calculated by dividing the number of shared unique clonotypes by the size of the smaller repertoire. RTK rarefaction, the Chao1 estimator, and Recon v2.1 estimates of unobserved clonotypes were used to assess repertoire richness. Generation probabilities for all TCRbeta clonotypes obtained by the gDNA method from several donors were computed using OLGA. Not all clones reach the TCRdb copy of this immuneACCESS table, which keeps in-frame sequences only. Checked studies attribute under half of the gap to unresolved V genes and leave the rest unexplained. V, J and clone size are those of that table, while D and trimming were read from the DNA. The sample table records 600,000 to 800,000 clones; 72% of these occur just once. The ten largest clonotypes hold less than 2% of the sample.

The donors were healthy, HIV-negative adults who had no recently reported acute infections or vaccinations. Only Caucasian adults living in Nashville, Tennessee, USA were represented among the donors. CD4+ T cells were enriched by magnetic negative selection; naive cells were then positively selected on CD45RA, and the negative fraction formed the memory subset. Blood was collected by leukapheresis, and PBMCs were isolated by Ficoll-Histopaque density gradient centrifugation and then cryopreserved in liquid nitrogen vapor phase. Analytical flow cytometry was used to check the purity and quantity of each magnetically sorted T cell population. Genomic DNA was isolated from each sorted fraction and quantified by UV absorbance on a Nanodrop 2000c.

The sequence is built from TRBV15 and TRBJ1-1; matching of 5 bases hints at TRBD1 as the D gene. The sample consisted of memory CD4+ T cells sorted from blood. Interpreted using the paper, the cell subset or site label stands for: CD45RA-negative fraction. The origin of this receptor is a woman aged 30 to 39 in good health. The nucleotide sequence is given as TGTGCCACCAGCAGAGGTGTCCAGGGTGGGGAAGCTTTCTTT. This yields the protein CATSRGVQGGEAFF.